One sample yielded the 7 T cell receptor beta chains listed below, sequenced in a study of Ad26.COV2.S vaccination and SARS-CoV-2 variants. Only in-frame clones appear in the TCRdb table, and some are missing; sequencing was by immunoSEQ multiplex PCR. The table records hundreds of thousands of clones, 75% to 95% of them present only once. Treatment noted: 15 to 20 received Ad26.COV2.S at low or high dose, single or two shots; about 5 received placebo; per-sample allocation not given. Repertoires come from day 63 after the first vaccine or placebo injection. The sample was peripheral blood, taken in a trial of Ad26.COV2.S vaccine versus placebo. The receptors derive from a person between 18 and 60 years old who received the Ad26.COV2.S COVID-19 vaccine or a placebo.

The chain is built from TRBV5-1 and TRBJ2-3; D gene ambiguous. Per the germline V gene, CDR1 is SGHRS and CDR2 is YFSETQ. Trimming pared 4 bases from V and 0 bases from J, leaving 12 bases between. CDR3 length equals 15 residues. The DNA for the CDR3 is TGCGCCAGCAGCACCACTGTTACTAGCACAGATACGCAGTATTTT. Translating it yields CASSTTVTSTDTQYF.

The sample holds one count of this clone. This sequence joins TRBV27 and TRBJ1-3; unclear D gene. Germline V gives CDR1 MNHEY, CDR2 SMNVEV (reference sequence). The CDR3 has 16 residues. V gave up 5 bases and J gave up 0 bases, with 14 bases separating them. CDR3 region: CASSPRSPYSGNTIYF. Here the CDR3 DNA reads TGTGCCAGCAGTCCTCGGTCCCCTTACTCTGGAAACACCATATATTTT.

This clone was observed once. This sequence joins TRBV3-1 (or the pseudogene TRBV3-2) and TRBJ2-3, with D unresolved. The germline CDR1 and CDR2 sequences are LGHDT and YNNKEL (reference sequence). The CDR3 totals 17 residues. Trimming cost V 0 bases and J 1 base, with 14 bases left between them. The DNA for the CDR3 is TGTGCCAGCAGCCAAGATTTGCAGCCCGGCGGCACAGATACGCAGTATTTT. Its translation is CASSQDLQPGGTDTQYF.

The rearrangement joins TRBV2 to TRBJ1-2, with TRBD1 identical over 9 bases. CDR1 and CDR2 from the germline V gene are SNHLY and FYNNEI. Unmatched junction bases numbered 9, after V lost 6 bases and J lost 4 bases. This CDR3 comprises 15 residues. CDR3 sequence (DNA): TGTGCCAGCAGCGCGGACAGGGGCGATCCCTATGGCTACACCTTC. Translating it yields CASSADRGDPYGYTF.

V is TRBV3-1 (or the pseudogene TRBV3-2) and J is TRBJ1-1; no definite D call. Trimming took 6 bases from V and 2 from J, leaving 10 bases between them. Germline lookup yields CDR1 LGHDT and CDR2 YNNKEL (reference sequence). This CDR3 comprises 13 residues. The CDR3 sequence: CASSPTPNTEAFF. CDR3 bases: TGTGCCAGCAGTCCGACCCCAAACACTGAAGCTTTCTTT.

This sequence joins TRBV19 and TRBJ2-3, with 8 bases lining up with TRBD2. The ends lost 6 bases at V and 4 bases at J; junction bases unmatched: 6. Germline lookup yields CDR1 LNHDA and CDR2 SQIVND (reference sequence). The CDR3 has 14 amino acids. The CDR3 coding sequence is TGTGCCAGTAGGCCGGGACTAGGTTCAGATACGCAGTATTTT. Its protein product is CASRPGLGSDTQYF. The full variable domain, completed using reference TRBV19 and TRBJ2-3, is DGGITQSPKYLFRKEGQNVTLSCEQNLNHDAMYWYRQDPGQGLRLIYYSQIVNDFQKGDIAEGYSVSREKKESFPLTVTSAQKNPTAFYLCASRPGLGSDTQYFGPGTRLTVL.

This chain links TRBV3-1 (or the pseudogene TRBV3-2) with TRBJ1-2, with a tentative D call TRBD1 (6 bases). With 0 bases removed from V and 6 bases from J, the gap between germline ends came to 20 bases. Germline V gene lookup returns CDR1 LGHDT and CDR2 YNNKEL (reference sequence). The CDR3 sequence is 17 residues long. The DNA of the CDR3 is TGTGCCAGCAGCCAAGAATTACAGGGCGTAAGATTTGATGGCTACACCTTC. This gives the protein CASSQELQGVRFDGYTF.